This paragraph covers one T cell receptor (beta chain) sequence. The length of the CDR3 is 14 residues. V lost 1 base to trimming and J lost 4 bases, with 10 bases between them. CDR1 and CDR2 from the germline V gene are SGHVS and FNYEAQ. These data belong to a study of blood T cell repertoires in COVID-19. Overall study: The study drew acute and convalescent COVID-19 samples from the United States, Italy and Spain. The analysed material was cDNA or gDNA that came from T cells, B-cell-depleted T cells, or PBMCs.

How the authors handled the data: Reference gene primer amplification gave nucleated cell count estimates. Only in-frame clones appear in the TCRdb table, and some are missing; sequencing was by immunoSEQ multiplex PCR. From that table come the V and J calls and clone size; the DNA was used to work out D and trimming. The table includes about 170,000 clones, 86% detected once. J is TRBJ1-1 and V is TRBV7-6; D is undetermined. Material: peripheral blood. The TCR originated in a man between 50 and 59 years old with active or convalescent COVID-19. The CDR3 region is CASSLEPGATEAFF. The DNA for the CDR3 is TGTGCCAGCAGCTTAGAGCCGGGAGCCACTGAAGCTTTCTTT. Full variable domain (rest looked up from reference TRBV7-6 and TRBJ1-1): GAGVSQSPRYKVTKRGQDVALRCDPISGHVSLYWYRQALGQGPEFLTYFNYEAQQDKSGLPNDRFSAERPEGSISTLTIQRTEQRDSAMYRCASSLEPGATEAFFGQGTRLTVV.